Following are 18 T cell receptor beta chains from one sample sequenced in a study of blood T cell repertoires in COVID-19 (dated by TCRdb to the early 2020s). The method behind the library was the immunoSEQ multiplex PCR assay. Imported from immuneACCESS, the table was reduced by TCRdb to in-frame sequences with V and J called. These copies leave out some clones; in studies compared against another copy, an unresolved V gene accounts for under half, and the cause of the remainder is not known. This sample comprises around 78,000 clones, about nine tenths of them detected only once. 40% to 55% of the sample is held by the ten biggest clonotypes. Specimen: peripheral blood. These receptors were collected from a human donor in a cohort sampled during active COVID-19.

This clone was seen ten or more times. This chain connects TRBV19 to TRBJ1-2, with D possibly matching TRBD1 (5 bases). The V end lost 8 bases, the J end lost 5 bases, and 21 bases lay between the germline ends. The CDR3 sequence is 15 residues long. The germline CDR1 and CDR2 sequences are LNHDA and SQIVND (reference sequence). In DNA form, the CDR3 reads TGTGCCAGTGCCAGGACATACAGAGTCCTTTATGGCTACACCTTC. It translates to CASARTYRVLYGYTF. The variable domain in full, with the rest retrieved from reference TRBV19 and TRBJ1-2, is DGGITQSPKYLFRKEGQNVTLSCEQNLNHDAMYWYRQDPGQGLRLIYYSQIVNDFQKGDIAEGYSVSREKKESFPLTVTSAQKNPTAFYLCASARTYRVLYGYTFGSGTRLTVV.

The sample holds one count of this clone. The chain uses TRBV6-5 and TRBJ1-5, with 9 bases identical to TRBD1. The V segment lost 6 bases and the J segment 6 bases; nucleotides outside the gene matches: 6. Germline assignment: CDR1 MNHEY and CDR2 SVGAGI. The CDR3 is 14 residues long. The CDR3 reads CASRGQGSGQPQHF. DNA of the CDR3: TGTGCCAGCAGGGGACAGGGTTCGGGTCAGCCCCAGCATTTT.

The chain uses TRBV20-1 and TRBJ2-1; 8 nucleotides align to TRBD2. CDR3 length: 14 residues. The germline V gene has CDR1 DFQATT and CDR2 SNEGSKA (reference sequence). Trimming at V came to 5 bases and at J to 7 bases, leaving 10 bases not matched to a gene. The CDR3 spells CSARERGSLNEQFF. As DNA, the CDR3 is TGCAGTGCTCGTGAGCGGGGGTCTCTTAATGAGCAGTTCTTC.

This clone was counted many times. Here the CDR3 DNA reads TGCGCCAGCAGCTTGGCCGTGGAATCCCGGGCCCAGTACTTC. The encoded protein is CASSLAVESRAQYF. J is TRBJ2-5 and V is TRBV5-1, with D unresolved. The ends were cut back, 0 bases at V and 9 bases at J, with 15 bases in the middle. CDR3 length: 14 amino acids. The germline V gene encodes CDR1 SGHRS and CDR2 YFSETQ.

The V gene is TRBV28, the J gene TRBJ1-2; D uncertain. V gave up 7 bases and J gave up 2 bases, with 8 bases separating them. CDR1 is MDHEN and CDR2 is SYDVKM in the germline V gene. CDR3 length: 12 residues. The CDR3 is CASMRENYGYTF. CDR3 nucleotide sequence: TGTGCCAGCATGAGGGAGAACTATGGCTACACCTTC.

V gene TRBV3-1 (or the pseudogene TRBV3-2) combines with J gene TRBJ1-4; no definite D call. The V gene lost 4 bases and the J gene lost 6 bases, with 12 bases spanning the gap. The CDR3 is made up of 14 amino acids. CDR1 and CDR2 (germline): LGHDT, YNNKEL (reference sequence). The CDR3 DNA is TGTGCCAGCAGCCCAGGTAAAGTTGATGAAAAACTGTTTTTT. This translates into CASSPGKVDEKLFF.

The chain uses TRBV7-3 and TRBJ1-6, with TRBD1 as a possible D gene (5 bases). Germline assignment: CDR1 SGHTA and CDR2 FQGTGA. This CDR3 is 16 amino acids long. Trimming stripped 0 bases from V and 9 bases from J, with 15 bases between. The CDR3 region has the DNA TGTGCCAGCAGCTTAACCCGGGCAGGCGGGGGTTCACCCCTCCACTTT. Its protein is CASSLTRAGGGSPLHF.

The rearrangement links TRBV7-9 to TRBJ1-2, with a possible D match to TRBD1 (5 bases). The germline gives CDR1 SEHNR, CDR2 FQNEAQ (reference sequence). The CDR3 consists of 13 residues. Trimming took off 3 bases at V and 8 bases at J, with 13 bases between the two ends. The CDR3 loop reads CASSFIPEGGYTF. The DNA for the CDR3 is TGTGCCAGCAGCTTTATCCCGGAGGGGGGCTACACCTTC.

The chain combines TRBV9 with TRBJ1-3, with 7 bases identical to TRBD1. The CDR3 runs to 15 residues. V trimming: 0 bases; J trimming: 3 bases; junction bases outside the gene matches: 3. Germline V gene data show CDR1 as SGDLS and CDR2 as YYNGEE. CDR3 nucleotides: TGTGCCAGCAGCGTAGAGGGGGCCGGTGGAAACACCATATATTTT. Translation: CASSVEGAGGNTIYF.

This rearrangement joins TRBV10-2 to TRBJ2-2; 7 bases agree with TRBD1. The CDR3 is made up of 14 amino acids. Germline assignment: CDR1 WSHSY and CDR2 SAAADI. V shed 9 bases, J shed 1 base, and the junction held 5 bases outside the gene matches. CDR3 in DNA: TGCGCCAGTGCGGACAGGCAGAACACCGGGGAGCTGTTTTTT. It encodes CASADRQNTGELFF.

The chain's CDR3 is CASSQGMTGNTEAFF. The CDR3 bases are TGTGCCAGCTCGCAAGGCATGACAGGGAACACTGAAGCTTTCTTT. The chain combines TRBV18 with TRBJ1-1, with a weak D call TRBD1 (6 bases). Trimming removed 6 bases at V and 1 base at J, with 15 bases between. The CDR3 is 15 amino acids. CDR1 is KGHSH, CDR2 LQKENI, per germline.

The gene calls are TRBV27 and TRBJ2-7; D uncertain. The CDR3 extends over 13 amino acids. V was clipped by 6 bases and J by 0 bases, with 9 bases between them. The germline CDR1 and CDR2 sequences are MNHEY and SMNVEV (reference sequence). CDR3 sequence reads: CASSFRSSYEQYF. The DNA for the CDR3 is TGTGCCAGCAGCTTCAGATCCTCCTACGAGCAGTACTTC.

The chain uses TRBV11-3 and TRBJ2-2; possibly TRBD2 for D (6 bases). Trimming shortened V by 7 bases and J by 1 base, and 7 bases separated the two germline ends. There are 13 residues in the CDR3. Per germline, CDR1 SGHNT and CDR2 YENEEA. The CDR3 is CASTGGNTGELFF. CDR3 sequence (DNA): TGTGCCAGCACCGGGGGGAACACCGGGGAGCTGTTTTTT. Using reference TRBV11-3 and TRBJ2-2 for the parts outside the CDR3, the full variable domain is EAGVVQSPRYKIIEKKQPVAFWCNPISGHNTLYWYLQNLGQGPELLIRYENEEAVDDSQLPKDRFSAERLKGVDSTLKIQPAELGDSAVYLCASTGGNTGELFFGEGSRLTVL.

The chain is built from TRBV19 and TRBJ1-6; the D gene is possibly TRBD1 (6 bases). The V gene lost 8 bases and the J gene lost 5 bases, with 13 bases spanning the gap. Germline V lookup: CDR1 LNHDA, CDR2 SQIVND (reference sequence). This CDR3 has 14 residues. The chain's CDR3 is CASSQGRNNSPLHF. The CDR3 nucleotides are TGTGCCAGTTCACAGGGCAGAAATAATTCACCCCTCCACTTT.

This chain links TRBV6-4 with TRBJ2-5; D call uncertain. V was cut by 2 bases and J by 4 bases, with 8 bases left in between. The CDR3 is 13 amino acids. CDR1 and CDR2 from the germline V gene are MRHNA and SNTAGT. The CDR3 nucleotides read TGTGCCAGCAGTGACGCGGTGGGAGAGACCCAGTACTTC. Translated, it gives CASSDAVGETQYF.

This chain uses TRBV11-1 with TRBJ1-2, with 7 bases lining up with TRBD1. The CDR3 loop spans 13 amino acids. J lost 10 bases, V lost 3 bases, and 8 bases had no gene match. CDR1 SGHAT and CDR2 FQDESV come from the germline V gene (reference sequence). This CDR3 is CASSFSTGSLYTF. DNA for the CDR3: TGTGCCAGCAGCTTTTCGACAGGGTCTCTCTACACCTTC.

The chain uses TRBV10-3 and TRBJ2-5, with no clear D. V lost 0 bases, J lost 3 bases, and 8 bases lay in between. The CDR3 has 14 amino acids. The germline V gene encodes CDR1 ENHRY and CDR2 SYGVKD. In nucleotides, the CDR3 is TGTGCCATCAGTGAGTCGGGCCAGAAAGAGACCCAGTACTTC. It yields the protein CAISESGQKETQYF.

A single count supports this clone. The rearrangement links TRBV6-5 to TRBJ2-1; D gene unclear. This CDR3 region has 15 residues. Trimming removed 7 bases from V and 6 bases from J, with 19 bases in between. Germline CDR1 MNHEY, CDR2 SVGAGI. CDR3 loop: CASNAAIGPTNEQFF. The CDR3 DNA is TGTGCCAGCAACGCGGCTATTGGCCCTACCAATGAGCAGTTCTTC.